One and the same sample provided the 30 T cell receptor beta chains below, sequenced in a study of vaccination effects on CD4 cells after COVID-19. TCRdb's table, derived via immunoSEQ multiplex PCR, lists solely in-frame clones and lacks some. The table lists over 55,000 clones, over 70% of them singletons. Pools of viral peptides were used by the ViraFEST assay to expand antigen-specific CD4+ T cells ahead of sequencing. Cells that had been cultured for 10 days were the source of isolated CD4+ T cells. In the vaccine recipients, nucleocapsid antibodies were negative and there was no prior SARS-CoV-2 infection. Their specific antigens are unknown. The material sequenced was CD4+ T cells from PBMCs cultured with HCoV-OC43 spike peptides, taken before COVID-19 vaccination. Sample subset: HCoV-OC43 spike overlapping peptide pool stimulation. These receptor sequences come from a human donor who received a COVID-19 vaccine.

The V call is TRBV5-8, the J call TRBJ1-2; tentatively, D is TRBD1 (5 bases). Trimming left V 6 bases short and J 7 bases short, with 13 bases between. The CDR3 covers 12 residues. Germline CDR1 is SGHTS and CDR2 is YDEGEE. In DNA form, the CDR3 reads TGTGCCAGCACCGAGTGGGGGTTTGGCTACACCTTC. Amino acid sequence: CASTEWGFGYTF.

The chain links TRBV18 to TRBJ2-5, with a weak D call TRBD1 (8 bases). The V gene lost 3 bases and the J gene lost 5 bases, with 22 bases spanning the gap. CDR3 length: 17 amino acids. From germline, CDR1 is KGHSH and CDR2 LQKENI. The CDR3 nucleotides read TGTGCCAGCTCACCCATAAAACAGGGGGGGGGCAAGGAGACCCAGTACTTC. It specifies CASSPIKQGGGKETQYF.

The chain carries TRBV18 and TRBJ2-3; 16 nucleotides match TRBD2. The CDR3 extends over 21 amino acids. The V gene end was trimmed by 3 bases and the J gene end by 2 bases; junction bases not matched to a gene: 14. Germline values: CDR1 KGHSH, CDR2 LQKENI. CDR3 region: CASSPLIQGLAGGLPTDTQYF. The CDR3 DNA reads TGTGCCAGCTCACCCCTCATCCAGGGACTAGCGGGGGGGTTACCCACAGATACGCAGTATTTT.

The sample holds a few counts of this clone. Here the CDR3 DNA reads TGTGCCAGCAGCGCGCCGGGAGGCTTTGGCTACACCTTC. As protein: CASSAPGGFGYTF. The gene calls are TRBV5-4 and TRBJ1-2; the D is unclear. Germline V gene data show CDR1 as SGHNT and CDR2 as YYREEE (reference sequence). Trimming removed 4 bases from V and 7 bases from J, with 14 bases in between. CDR3 length: 13 amino acids. The full variable domain, rest sourced from reference TRBV5-4 and TRBJ1-2, is ETGVTQSPTHLIKTRGQQVTLRCSSQSGHNTVSWYQQALGQGPQFIFQYYREEENGRGNFPPRFSGLQFPNYSSELNVNALELDDSALYLCASSAPGGFGYTFGSGTRLTVV.

The J gene is TRBJ1-1, the V gene TRBV5-1; tentatively, D is TRBD1 (5 bases). V dropped 0 bases and J dropped 2 bases, with 11 bases sitting between them. Per germline, CDR1 SGHRS and CDR2 YFSETQ. This CDR3 comprises 15 residues. The chain's CDR3 is CASSLVGGANTEAFF. The CDR3 DNA sequence: TGCGCCAGCAGCTTGGTCGGTGGGGCAAACACTGAAGCTTTCTTT.

The chain carries TRBV7-3 and TRBJ2-2; D is perhaps TRBD1 (5 bases). V was clipped by 4 bases and J by 3 bases, with 9 bases between them. The CDR3 loop spans 14 amino acids. Germline CDR1 and CDR2: SGHTA and FQGTGA. The DNA for the CDR3 is TGTGCCAGCAGCTACCAGGGATACACCGGGGAGCTGTTTTTT. It yields the protein CASSYQGYTGELFF. The full variable domain, rest sourced from reference TRBV7-3 and TRBJ2-2, is GAGVSQTPSNKVTEKGKYVELRCDPISGHTALYWYRQSLGQGPEFLIYFQGTGAADDSGLPNDRFFAVRPEGSVSTLKIQRTERGDSAVYLCASSYQGYTGELFFGEGSRLTVL.

The chain links TRBV27 to TRBJ1-6; D gene unclear. The CDR3 contains 17 residues. Germline CDR1 and CDR2: MNHEY and SMNVEV (reference sequence). With 5 bases removed from V and 10 bases from J, the gap between germline ends came to 24 bases. The CDR3 loop is CASSLSAPSRLRSPLHF. CDR3 bases: TGTGCCAGCAGTCTCTCAGCCCCGTCGAGGCTCAGGTCACCCCTCCACTTT.

This clone was seen a few times. V and J are TRBV29-1 and TRBJ1-5, with 7 bases that match TRBD1. Trimming at V came to 6 bases and at J to 7 bases, leaving 9 bases not matched to a gene. This CDR3 spans 13 amino acids. The V gene's germline CDR1 is SQVTM and CDR2 ANQGSEA. The CDR3 sequence: CSVVTGEGQPQHF. The CDR3 DNA sequence: TGCAGCGTCGTCACAGGGGAGGGACAGCCCCAGCATTTT.

This clone was observed once. The chain carries TRBV11-3 and TRBJ2-2; maybe TRBD1 (5 bases). Looked up from germline, CDR1 is SGHNT and CDR2 is YENEEA. The CDR3 has 14 amino acids. The V and J ends lost 2 bases and 4 bases respectively, with 8 bases between them. CDR3 sequence reads: CASSLQGGTGELFF. CDR3 DNA sequence: TGTGCCAGCAGCTTACAGGGCGGCACCGGGGAGCTGTTTTTT.

The chain recombines TRBV5-1 with TRBJ1-2; TRBD1 might be the D (6 bases). Looked up from germline, CDR1 is SGHRS and CDR2 is YFSETQ. The CDR3 sequence is 14 residues long. V was cut by 0 bases and J by 7 bases, with 13 bases left in between. The CDR3 bases are TGCGCCAGCAGCTTGGACGGACAGCTTATTGGCTACACCTTC. This gives the protein CASSLDGQLIGYTF.

V gene TRBV25-1 combines with J gene TRBJ2-5; D might be TRBD2 (6 bases). Germline-derived CDR1 and CDR2 are MGHDK and SYGVNS. This CDR3 spans 15 amino acids. The ends were cut back, 2 bases at V and 7 bases at J, with 17 bases in the middle. CDR3 nucleotides: TGTGCCAGCAGTGAAACCGGGACTCCTACAGGGACCCAGTACTTC. It is translated as CASSETGTPTGTQYF.

The CDR3 DNA sequence: TGTGCCAGCAGCCTAACGTCGACAGGAGAGACCCAGTACTTC. It specifies CASSLTSTGETQYF. The genes are TRBV7-7 and TRBJ2-5; tentative D call: TRBD1 (6 bases). The V gene lost 5 bases and the J gene lost 4 bases, with 14 bases spanning the gap. Germline CDR1 reads SSHAT; CDR2 reads FNYEAQ (reference sequence). The CDR3 consists of 14 residues.

CDR3 loop: CASSEGSTDTQYF. CDR3 coding DNA: TGCGCCAGCAGCGAAGGATCCACAGATACGCAGTATTTT. V gene TRBV4-3 combines with J gene TRBJ2-3; D is ambiguous. With 5 bases removed from V and 2 bases from J, the gap between germline ends came to 8 bases. In germline, CDR1 is LGHNA, CDR2 YSLEER. CDR3 length: 13 amino acids.

CDR3 residues: CASSPPAWSTDTQYF. DNA for the CDR3: TGTGCCAGCTCACCACCGGCGTGGAGCACAGATACGCAGTATTTT. The chain combines TRBV18 with TRBJ2-3; D unclear. Trimming removed 0 bases at V and 0 bases at J, with 7 bases between. The CDR3 is made up of 15 amino acids. The V gene's germline CDR1 is KGHSH and CDR2 LQKENI.

The V and J genes are TRBV5-1 and TRBJ1-6; a possible D gene is TRBD1 (5 bases). This CDR3 has 16 amino acids. Germline CDR1 reads SGHRS; CDR2 reads YFSETQ. With 2 bases removed from V and 7 bases from J, the gap between germline ends came to 16 bases. The CDR3 protein is CASSLLPGLQNSPLHF. In nucleotides, the CDR3 is TGCGCCAGCAGCTTACTACCGGGACTCCAAAATTCACCCCTCCACTTT.

The table lists this clone with a few counts. The J gene is TRBJ2-7, the V gene TRBV7-2; the D gene could be TRBD1 or TRBD2 (5 bases each). V was pared by 0 bases and J by 0 bases, with 9 bases between. CDR1 is SGHTA and CDR2 is FQGNSA in the germline V gene. The CDR3 sequence is 15 residues long. CDR3 bases: TGTGCCAGCAGCTTAGCGCTGGGGACCTCCTACGAGCAGTACGTC. It translates to CASSLALGTSYEQYV.

The genes are TRBV19 and TRBJ2-7; D gene unclear. Per germline, CDR1 LNHDA and CDR2 SQIVND (reference sequence). V was shortened by 5 bases and J by 4 bases, with 12 bases between the two germline ends. The CDR3 spans 13 residues. The CDR3: CASSDGTNYEQYV. DNA for the CDR3: TGTGCCAGTAGTGACGGCACCAATTACGAGCAGTACGTC.

The chain uses TRBV12-5 and TRBJ1-4, with a weak D call TRBD1 (5 bases). The V end was cut by 0 bases, the J end by 0 bases, with 20 bases between. Germline assignment: CDR1 LGHNT and CDR2 FRNRAP. This CDR3 is 20 amino acids long. The CDR3 reads CASGLVQRGFLRATNEKLFF. Here the CDR3 DNA reads TGTGCTAGTGGTTTGGTACAGAGGGGTTTTCTTAGGGCAACTAATGAAAAACTGTTTTTT.

The rearrangement links TRBV10-2 to TRBJ2-3; weak D call: TRBD2 (6 bases). The V gene lost 3 bases and the J gene lost 6 bases, with 19 bases spanning the gap. The germline gives CDR1 WSHSY, CDR2 SAAADI. The CDR3 is made up of 16 amino acids. CDR3 nucleotide sequence: TGCGCCAGCAGTGATCTGGCTAGCGCGGAGGGGGATACGCAGTATTTT. This codes for CASSDLASAEGDTQYF.

This chain connects TRBV23-1 to TRBJ1-2, with D perhaps TRBD1 (5 bases). TRBV23-1 is recorded as an ORF, its role being uncertain. This CDR3 has 16 amino acids. The germline V and J ends were trimmed by 6 bases and 7 bases, with 24 bases remaining between them. The CDR3 DNA is TGCGCCAGCAGGCGGACTAACGGGGCCTCGAAGTCTGGCTACACCTTC. Residues: CASRRTNGASKSGYTF.

The chain links TRBV3-1 (or the pseudogene TRBV3-2) to TRBJ1-2; 8 positions agree with TRBD1. CDR3 length: 16 amino acids. V was pared by 0 bases and J by 7 bases, with 10 bases of the junction left unmatched. Germline loops: CDR1 LGHDT, CDR2 YNNKEL (reference sequence). CDR3 coding DNA: TGTGCCAGCAGCCAAGATTTTTGGCAGGGGGCCGTTGGCTACACCTTC. Amino acid sequence: CASSQDFWQGAVGYTF.

The rearrangement joins TRBV15 to TRBJ1-2, with 7 bases identical to TRBD1. V was pared by 0 bases and J by 2 bases, with 3 bases of the junction left unmatched. This CDR3 is 15 amino acids long. CDR1 LNHNV and CDR2 YYDKDF come from the germline V gene (reference sequence). The CDR3 reads CATSRERGQNYGYTF. DNA of the CDR3: TGTGCCACCAGCAGAGAAAGGGGGCAAAACTATGGCTACACCTTC.

V is TRBV28 and J is TRBJ1-3; D gene unclear. V was cut by 3 bases and J by 2 bases, with 8 bases left in between. This CDR3 contains 14 residues. The germline CDR1 and CDR2 sequences are MDHEN and SYDVKM. The CDR3, as DNA: TGTGCCAGCAGTTTCCTGGGGACTGGAAACACCATATATTTT. It translates to CASSFLGTGNTIYF.

The chain is built from TRBV6-6 and TRBJ2-2, with D possibly TRBD1 on 6 matching bases. Germline loops: CDR1 MNHNY, CDR2 SVGAGI (reference sequence). CDR3 size: 14 residues. Trimming cost V 5 bases and J 6 bases, with 13 bases left between them. CDR3 sequence reads: CASSPRRQAGELFF. DNA for the CDR3: TGTGCCAGCAGTCCCCGGCGACAGGCCGGGGAGCTGTTTTTT.

V usage is TRBV4-1 and J usage is TRBJ2-1; D is tentatively TRBD1 or TRBD2 (5 bases each). Germline values: CDR1 MGHRA, CDR2 YSYEKL. This CDR3 contains 14 residues. Trimming removed 4 bases at V and 6 bases at J, with 13 bases between. CDR3 sequence reads: CASSPLGAFNEQFF. DNA of the CDR3: TGCGCCAGCAGCCCCCTCGGGGCTTTCAATGAGCAGTTCTTC.

In this sample, this clone turned up once. The rearrangement uses TRBV12-5 and TRBJ2-3; TRBD1 agrees at 7 bases. The V gene end was trimmed by 4 bases and the J gene end by 4 bases; junction bases not matched to a gene: 11. The germline V gene encodes CDR1 LGHNT and CDR2 FRNRAP. The CDR3 runs 16 residues. In nucleotides, the CDR3 is TGTGCTAGTGGTTCCGTCATACAGGGGCTACCAGATACGCAGTATTTT. Translation gives CASGSVIQGLPDTQYF.

This CDR3 is CASSLGQPPGGTQYF. Written as DNA, the CDR3 is TGCGCCAGCAGCTTGGGACAGCCTCCCGGGGGGACCCAGTACTTC. The chain links TRBV5-1 to TRBJ2-5; D perhaps matches TRBD2 (6 bases). Germline CDR1 SGHRS, CDR2 YFSETQ. The germline V and J ends were trimmed by 0 bases and 7 bases, with 16 bases remaining between them. The CDR3 is 15 amino acids. Based on the CDR3 plus reference TRBV5-1 and TRBJ2-5, the full variable domain is KAGVTQTPRYLIKTRGQQVTLSCSPISGHRSVSWYQQTPGQGLQFLFEYFSETQRNKGNFPGRFSGRQFSNSRSEMNVSTLELGDSALYLCASSLGQPPGGTQYFGPGTRLLVL.

The chain links TRBV3-1 (or the pseudogene TRBV3-2) to TRBJ1-1; no firm D call. CDR1 is LGHDT and CDR2 is YNNKEL in the germline V gene (reference sequence). Trimming pared 2 bases from V and 3 bases from J, leaving 10 bases between. The CDR3 consists of 14 residues. DNA of the CDR3: TGTGCCAGCAGCCAAAGCGGGAGGGACACTGAAGCTTTCTTT. Translation: CASSQSGRDTEAFF.

The CDR3 loop is CASSLERDEQFF. CDR3 sequence (DNA): TGTGCCAGCAGCTTGGAGAGGGATGAGCAGTTCTTC. The chain is built from TRBV5-5 and TRBJ2-1; tentatively, D is TRBD2 (5 bases). Germline V gene data show CDR1 as SGHKS and CDR2 as YYEKEE (reference sequence). The ends were cut back, 0 bases at V and 8 bases at J, with 6 bases in the middle. CDR3 length: 12 residues.

V is TRBV6-5 and J is TRBJ2-5; no clear D gene. Trimming took off 7 bases at V and 4 bases at J, with 13 bases between the two ends. This CDR3 comprises 13 residues. CDR1 and CDR2 (germline): MNHEY, SVGAGI. CDR3: CASKGFSSETQYF. The DNA for the CDR3 is TGTGCCAGCAAAGGGTTTTCATCAGAGACCCAGTACTTC.